The sequence of this T cell receptor beta chain was determined in a study of blood T cell repertoires in COVID-19. Across the study: Acute and convalescent COVID-19 specimens originated in the United States, Italy and Spain. The analysed material was cDNA or gDNA that came from T cells, B-cell-depleted T cells, or PBMCs.

V shed 5 bases and J 0 bases; nucleotides not matched to a gene: 2. The CDR3 extends over 15 amino acids. The V gene's germline CDR1 is MNHEY and CDR2 SVGEGT. Original analysis: Reference gene primer amplification in the assay estimated nucleated cell counts. TCRdb keeps only in-frame clones here, not all; method: immunoSEQ multiplex PCR. V, J and clone size are those of that table, while D and trimming were read from the DNA. The repertoire has nearly 110,000 clones, approximately 89% of them found once; the top ten carry 6.5% to 7%. The sample taken for sequencing was peripheral blood. The genes are TRBV6-2 or TRBV6-3 and TRBJ2-2; 8 bases map to TRBD1. The receptor's source is a man in his forties or fifties with active or convalescent COVID-19. CDR3 in amino acids: CASSPGGSNTGELFF. The CDR3 nucleotides are TGTGCCAGCAGTCCAGGGGGCTCGAACACCGGGGAGCTGTTTTTT.